The 4 T cell receptor beta chains below were found in one sample sequenced in a study of shared clonotypes between healthy human individuals. Sequenced by immunoSEQ multiplex PCR; TCRdb stores in-frame clones only, minus some. The sample lists a few million clones, approximately 94% seen once, with roughly 0.15% in the top ten. The sequenced sample consisted of naive CD4+ T cells sorted from blood. The subset here: CD45RA+ positively selected. The receptor set was obtained from a man aged 18 to 29 in good health.

The rearrangement links TRBV6-6 to TRBJ2-7; 10 bases agree with TRBD1. The CDR3 loop spans 15 amino acids. The junction had 6 bases not matched to a gene; V was cut back by 6 bases and J by 1 base. In germline, CDR1 is MNHNY, CDR2 SVGAGI (reference sequence). The CDR3 is CASRSGTGESYEQYF. The DNA of the CDR3 is TGTGCCAGCAGGTCCGGGACAGGGGAATCCTACGAGCAGTACTTC.

The V call is TRBV6-5, the J call TRBJ2-3; 9 bases are shared with TRBD2. CDR1 MNHEY and CDR2 SVGAGI come from the germline V gene. J gave up 8 bases and V 7 bases, and 10 bases lay outside the gene matches. The CDR3 is 14 residues long. The CDR3, as DNA: TGTGCCAGCACCCTGACTAGCGGTGGTGGTACGCAGTATTTT. Translating gives CASTLTSGGGTQYF.

The J gene is TRBJ2-2, the V gene TRBV27; the D gene is possibly TRBD2 (5 bases). Per germline, CDR1 MNHEY and CDR2 SMNVEV (reference sequence). V was trimmed by 3 bases and J by 2 bases, leaving 10 bases between them. The CDR3 extends over 15 amino acids. Here the CDR3 DNA reads TGTGCCAGCAGTTTGGCCGGACTTAACACCGGGGAGCTGTTTTTT. Protein: CASSLAGLNTGELFF.

V and J are TRBV5-1 and TRBJ2-1; D ambiguous. The CDR3 extends over 15 amino acids. Germline CDR1 SGHRS, CDR2 YFSETQ. V lost 0 bases and J lost 8, with 15 bases in between. The CDR3 region has the DNA TGCGCCAGCAGCTTGGACCCACGTCGGTTCGATGAGCAGTTCTTC. It specifies CASSLDPRRFDEQFF.